This TCR beta chain was recorded in a study of human T cells and chemical hapten exposure (dated by TCRdb to the early 2020s). Study-level background: For sensitization, 2% DPC in acetone was applied to a 2 cm by 2 cm area of upper inner arm skin. Peripheral blood TCR repertoire changes were tracked in vivo in alopecia patients during primary and secondary sensitization to the hapten diphenylcyclopropenone (DPC). The patient cohort, mostly female, included alopecia areata with under or over 50% scalp involvement, alopecia totalis and alopecia universalis. Patch testing on the upper back used Finn chambers containing 0.01% DPC, with scoring done after 6 days according to International Contact Dermatitis Research Group standards. Patient blood was sampled pre-sensitization (week 0) and at 2, 6 and about 24 weeks after DPC sensitization. Libraries were pooled for sequencing, and variation in per-sample TCR yields was attributed mainly to small differences in library volumes within the pool. Throughout the roughly 25-week study period, patients were also given weekly therapeutic DPC doses on the scalp. For TCR sequencing, blood came from 25 to 35 alopecia patients at anywhere from one to four time points (pre-sensitization, 2, 6 and 24 weeks).

The time point label here, explained by the study, means: patch test 1, 2 weeks after DPC sensitization. The sample's treatment or condition, from its label and the paper: therapeutic diphenylcyclopropenone sensitization with weekly scalp DPC. At each patch-test visit, blood was drawn before the patch test was applied. Eligible patients were aged 18 to 70, diagnosed with alopecia, deemed suitable for DPC therapy, and excluded if pregnant. Total RNA was extracted from unfractionated whole blood that had been collected in Tempus Blood RNA tubes. Study-wide conclusions, independent of this receptor: Expanded TCRs formed significantly more large CDR3 similarity clusters than pre-sensitization or healthy control sets, consistent with antigen-driven responses. Alopecia, a presumed autoimmune disease, was present in all patients, so the immune response of the patients might differ from that of healthy individuals. Patch test score was positively correlated with the number of PT1 expanded TCRs, with significance at thresholds 8, 16 and 32 but not at 4. After repeated subsampling, the strength of the expansion versus patch-test correlation and the threshold at which it became significant changed. DPC sensitization did not change the number of TCRs with a frequency above 1 in 1000, and there was no evidence of changes in global repertoire structure.

The receptor library was made with RACE. The data were produced on a NextSeq 500. During library preparation, unique molecular identifiers were attached to individual cDNA molecules so that TCRs could be counted quantitatively and reproducibly. Both TCR alpha and TCR beta chains were sequenced from each blood RNA sample. In the source study's methods: Samples had a median of about 96,000 TCRs, with a range from roughly 20,000 to 700,000. The Decombinator software suite was used to annotate the V, J and CDR3 of the TCR reads. To make PS versus PT1 abundance plots, every sample was subsampled to the same number of TCRs (28,000). TCRs were defined as expanded if absent before sensitization and observed at least eight times at the 2-week time point. TCRdb reprocessed the public reads (quality trimming at Q25 with fastp, clone calling with MiXCR) and kept in-frame beta chains. Identical CDR3 protein sequences are pooled into one entry, listed with their most common genes and DNA. The authors' filters were not applied to this entry. The sample profile shows tens of thousands of distinct CDR3 sequences; about an eighth of them were found once. The ten most abundant clones make up roughly 3.6% of the sample.

The CDR3, from cysteine to phenylalanine, totals 11 residues. Just CDR3 DNA is preserved here, 33 bases in frame from base 1. As to this clonotype: The target of this receptor is not known. Qualities for individual bases were not recorded, and no much larger clone is one base off.

The TCR sequence derives from a woman aged 55-70 years with alopecia areata. Some clones in this sample may be carry-over from other donors' samples. The input for sequencing was whole blood, taken in connection with sensitization to the hapten diphenylcyclopropenone (DPC). Recombination linked TRBV21-1 to TRBJ2-4; whether TRBD1, the table's D call, matches the DNA was not checked. TRBV21-1 is marked as a pseudogene. The nucleotides are TGTGCCAGCAGCGCCCGGGACAGGGCCGCCTTC. Translated, it reads CASSARDRAAF.